Each of the 10 T cell receptor beta chains below was sequenced from the same sample in a study of cytomegalovirus exposure and HLA in healthy donors. The PCR made use of 60 Vbeta and 13 Jbeta primers. Method: immunoSEQ multiplex PCR; TCRdb's copy keeps in-frame clones and lacks some. The table records about 160,000 clones, roughly 80% of them present only once. Material: PBMCs. These receptors all stem from a man aged 45-65 years in good health and CMV-seropositive.

The chain has TRBV7-3 and TRBJ2-7; 8 bases are shared with TRBD2. The germline gives CDR1 SGHTA, CDR2 FQGTGA. The CDR3 has 16 amino acids. With V trimmed by 4 bases and J by 4 bases, 12 bases remained unmatched. CDR3 in amino acids: CASSSTPAGGVYEQYF. For the CDR3, the DNA is TGTGCCAGCAGCTCCACTCCGGCGGGGGGTGTATACGAGCAGTACTTC.

The rearrangement links TRBV27 to TRBJ2-5, with 11 nucleotides matching TRBD2. Matching the DNA end better, TRBJ2-7 makes the J call doubtful. CDR3 length equals 15 residues. Per the germline V gene, CDR1 is MNHEY and CDR2 is SMNVEV (reference sequence). CDR3 bases: TGTGCCAGCAGTAAACTAGCGGGGGCCACCTACGAGCAGTACTTC. Encoded protein: CASSKLAGATYEQYF.

The chain has TRBV11-1 and TRBJ2-2, with 12 positions matching TRBD1. CDR1 is SGHAT and CDR2 is FQDESV in the germline V gene (reference sequence). V trimming: 1 base; J trimming: 6 bases; junction bases outside the gene matches: 9. The CDR3 length is 18 residues. CDR3 region: CASSLGPGQGAWSGELFF. In nucleotides, the CDR3 is TGTGCCAGCAGCTTAGGGCCGGGACAGGGGGCTTGGTCCGGGGAGCTGTTTTTT.

The gene calls are TRBV6-4 and TRBJ2-3; TRBD2 agrees at 8 bases. The CDR3 consists of 17 residues. CDR1 and CDR2 from the germline V gene are MRHNA and SNTAGT. V trimming: 5 bases; J trimming: 0 bases; junction bases outside the gene matches: 10. The CDR3 nucleotides read TGTGCCAGCAGTCCACGGACTAGCAGTCGTAGCACAGATACGCAGTATTTT. Encoded protein: CASSPRTSSRSTDTQYF.

The chain couples TRBV18 to TRBJ1-1; tentative D call: TRBD1 (6 bases). Germline CDR1 is KGHSH and CDR2 is LQKENI. V lost 4 bases to trimming and J lost 1 base, with 13 bases between them. The CDR3 runs to 15 residues. CDR3 nucleotides: TGTGCCAGCTCACTATACGGACAGTCGAACACTGAAGCTTTCTTT. Its protein is CASSLYGQSNTEAFF. Combining the CDR3 with reference TRBV18 and TRBJ1-1 gives the whole variable domain NAGVMQNPRHLVRRRGQEARLRCSPMKGHSHVYWYRQLPEEGLKFMVYLQKENIIDESGMPKERFSAEFPKEGPSILRIQQVVRGDSAAYFCASSLYGQSNTEAFFGQGTRLTVV.

The V gene is TRBV10-3, the J gene TRBJ1-5, with 7 bases fitting TRBD1. The CDR3 is made up of 13 amino acids. Germline V gene data show CDR1 as ENHRY and CDR2 as SYGVKD. V lost 8 bases, J lost 7 bases, and 8 bases stayed unmatched. The CDR3: CAIGEGAEQPQHF. As DNA, the CDR3 is TGTGCCATCGGCGAGGGGGCAGAACAGCCCCAGCATTTT.

This clone was seen a handful of times. J is TRBJ1-5 and V is TRBV28; TRBD1 matches 8 bases. V dropped 3 bases and J dropped 5; count of bases not matched to a gene: 6. The CDR3 is 15 residues long. CDR1 and CDR2 from the germline V gene are MDHEN and SYDVKM. The CDR3 DNA reads as TGTGCCAGCAGTTTCGGCAGGGGGCTTGATCAGCCCCAGCATTTT. This gives the protein CASSFGRGLDQPQHF.

The V and J genes are TRBV27 and TRBJ2-2, with a tentative D call TRBD1 (6 bases). V was cut by 1 base and J by 5 bases, with 11 bases left in between. CDR1 and CDR2 from the germline V gene are MNHEY and SMNVEV (reference sequence). The CDR3 contains 15 residues. For the CDR3, the DNA is TGTGCCAGCAGTTTATTAGGGGGTAGAACCGGGGAGCTGTTTTTT. Translated, it gives CASSLLGGRTGELFF.

This rearrangement joins TRBV7-2 to TRBJ2-1; D unclear. The CDR3 runs to 15 residues. Trimming stripped 5 bases from V and 5 bases from J, with 16 bases between. CDR1 and CDR2 (germline): SGHTA, FQGNSA. The CDR3 sequence: CASSPISGVDNEQFF. For the CDR3, the DNA is TGTGCCAGCAGCCCTATCTCGGGTGTTGACAATGAGCAGTTCTTC.

This clone was seen a single time. One end of the junction does not line up with germline, which may come from a read error. This chain links TRBV7-8 with TRBJ1-3, with D possibly TRBD1 on 5 matching bases. The CDR3 spans 14 residues. From germline, CDR1 is SGHVS and CDR2 FQNEAQ. As DNA, the CDR3 is TGTGCCAGCAGCTTCGGGGGTTCTGAAAACACCATATATTTT. The encoded protein is CASSFGGSENTIYF.